The 4 T cell receptor beta chains listed next were all sequenced from one sample in a study of regulatory T cells in long-lasting Graves disease. As for time point: newly diagnosed GD, antithyroid drugs for less than 3 months. RNA from PBMCs was the source of the TCR library. Arm-PCR of CDR3 regions with iRepertoire HTBI primers generated TCR beta libraries. MiXCR, run by TCRdb on the multiplex PCR reads, gives a single entry per CDR3 protein. Among some 240,000 distinct CDR3 sequences listed, roughly 19% were seen once. Another study also made use of these data, one on T cells in Graves' hyperthyroidism and ophthalmopathy.

This specimen consisted of peripheral blood mononuclear cells (PBMCs), obtained at new diagnosis, from a patient treated with antithyroid drugs. The receptors were gathered from a woman between 25 and 40 years old with Graves disease.

The chain uses TRBV20-1 and TRBJ2-7, with D uncertain. The CDR3 loop spans 13 amino acids. Looked up from germline, CDR1 is DFQATT and CDR2 is SNEGSKA (reference sequence). V gave up 2 bases and J gave up 0 bases, with 8 bases separating them. CDR3 sequence (DNA): TGCAGTGCTAGAATACCATCCTCCTACGAGCAGTACTTC. Protein: CSARIPSSYEQYF.

This clonotype has ten or more counts. The rearrangement joins TRBV7-2 to TRBJ2-2; TRBD1 is a possible D gene (6 bases). The germline V and J ends were trimmed by 5 bases and 6 bases, with 16 bases remaining between them. Germline assignment: CDR1 SGHTA and CDR2 FQGNSA. The CDR3 is 15 amino acids. The CDR3 DNA follows: TGTGCCAGCAGCATGGACAGTAACCGCCCCGGGGAGCTGTTTTTT. Its protein is CASSMDSNRPGELFF.

This clonotype was counted a single time. V is TRBV28 and J is TRBJ2-1; TRBD1 matches at 10 bases. The last part of the DNA fits TRBJ2-5 better; the J call may be wrong. Germline CDR1 and CDR2: MDHEN and SYDVKM. The CDR3 has 14 amino acids. The CDR3 DNA is TGTGCCAGCACTCCGGGACAGGGGAAAGAGACCCAGTACTTC. Amino acid sequence: CASTPGQGKETQYF.

About this clonotype: This may stem from a read error, because a much larger clone lies one nucleotide away. It is likely a read error, because the conserved phenylalanine at the end of the CDR3 is missing. The chain carries TRBV5-1 and TRBJ2-1; 10 positions agree with TRBD1. From germline, CDR1 is SGHRS and CDR2 YFSETQ. J was trimmed by 4 bases and V by 4 bases; bases with no gene match: 8. This CDR3 is 16 amino acids long. CDR3 in amino acids: CASSPDRGELYNEQFS. CDR3 bases: TGCGCCAGCAGCCCGGACAGGGGGGAACTTTACAATGAGCAGTTCTCC.